The clone carrying this TCR beta chain has just a few counts. The second PCR ran roughly 6 to 12 cycles with a sample-barcoded 5' primer and J-beta primers. Every molecule of cDNA carried a tag from a template-switch adaptor with 12 random nucleotides. TCRdb recomputed calls from the 5' RACE reads with MiXCR, one row per CDR3 protein. The data contain 1,300,000 or so distinct CDR3 sequences, 59% of them singletons. This CDR3 spans 15 amino acids. J lost 2 bases, V lost 6 bases, and 5 bases had no gene match. This specimen comes from a study of blood T cells in healthy people across ages. The receptor was isolated from a man younger than 35 in good health. This chain connects TRBV12-3 or TRBV12-4 to TRBJ2-1; 9 positions match TRBD2. The sequenced sample was blood. CDR3 DNA sequence: TGTGCCAGCAGCGGGACTAGCAGAGCCTACAATGAGCAGTTCTTC. This translates into CASSGTSRAYNEQFF.